A selection of T cell receptor beta chains follows, all from one sample in a study of ipilimumab plus nivolumab after autologous stem cell transplantation. The repertoire was sequenced with immunoSEQ multiplex PCR; TCRdb's copy has only in-frame clones and lacks some. The repertoire holds some 41,000 clones, with about 91% as singletons. Material: PBMCs, obtained in a trial of ipilimumab plus nivolumab as post-transplant consolidation. The receptors were gathered from a male donor with multiple myeloma. CDR3s include the opening cysteine and the closing phenylalanine or tryptophan.

>TRBJ2-5|TRBV5-1
CASSLGLAGTQETQYF
>TRBJ2-7|TRBV7-6
CASSSGQGKQYF
>TRBJ2-7|TRBV9
CASSSSSYEQYF
>TRBJ2-1|TRBV11-2
CASSFPGRTGEQFF
>TRBJ1-2|TRBV6-1
CASRRFFDYGYTF
>TRBJ1-2|TRBV27
CASSLGDQGKGGYTF
>TRBJ1-3|TRBV2
CASSVTGLSGNTIYF
>TRBJ2-3|TRBV7-3
CASSLTGEADTQYF
>TRBJ1-5|TRBV19
CASSAPEGGSNQPQHF
>TRBJ2-3|TRBV6-5
CASRYDRGREDTQYF
>TRBJ2-6|TRBV7-9
CASSLQGRSGANVLTF
>TRBJ2-3|TRBV19
CASRRAGSTDTDTQYF
>TRBJ2-1|TRBV7-8
CASSLGGRASEQFF
>TRBJ1-3|TRBV6-1
CASSMDRERNTIYF
>TRBJ2-3|TRBV28
CASSLLGGIGDTQYF
>TRBJ1-1|TRBV29-1
CSVAAGTGNTEAFF
>TRBJ2-3|TRBV6-5
CASTPGGTDTQYF
>TRBJ2-3|TRBV5-1
CASSKLGDTQYF
>TRBJ1-2|TRBV5-1
CASSFDQAGGYTF
>TRBJ1-3|TRBV6-1
CASSEDFGGVGITIYF
>TRBJ1-3|TRBV29-1
CSVERPGSGNTIYF
>TRBJ1-2|TRBV6-6
CASSYGKGKGYTF
>TRBJ2-5|TRBV7-8
CASSLGRSQETQYF
>TRBJ1-1|TRBV6-5
CASSYGDSSTEAFF
>TRBJ2-2|TRBV5-4
CASSFYGSGELFF
>TRBJ1-2|TRBV29-1
CSAGPNYGYTF
>TRBJ1-1|TRBV6-4
CASSDSSQCWRTEAFF
>TRBJ2-7|TRBV14
CASSQGRLASEQYF
>TRBJ2-3|TRBV9
CASSSATSGGAWDTQYF
>TRBJ1-4|TRBV5-1
CASSPLTEKKLFF
>TRBJ1-2|TRBV5-1
CASSLAEGGGGYTF
>TRBJ1-1|TRBV19
CASSPRQPGGTEAFF
>TRBJ2-5|TRBV27
CASSRVRAPQETQYF
>TRBJ1-6|TRBV30
CAWSGGQDNSPLHF
>TRBJ2-4|TRBV7-9
CASSLAGQGAGHIQYF
>TRBJ2-2|TRBV5-5
CASSSGLQIGELFF
>TRBJ2-3|TRBV5-1
CASSLPTGEGATDTQYF
>TRBJ2-7|TRBV18
CASSPRRAGGPNFSYEQYF
>TRBJ2-3|TRBV6-6
CASSYRWGGYTQYF
>TRBJ2-1|TRBV5-1
CASSPGWGRANNNEQFF
>TRBJ2-1|TRBV9
CASSGGSFSEQFF